A selection of T cell receptor beta chains follows, all from one sample in a study of Graves' ophthalmopathy and Graves' hyperthyroidism. TCRdb reprocessed the multiplex PCR reads via MiXCR and lists one record per CDR3 protein. The sample includes 200,000 to 250,000 distinct CDR3 sequences, approximately 29% of them seen just once. The sequencing sample was made of peripheral blood. These receptor sequences come from a middle-aged man with Graves' ophthalmopathy. CDR3s include the opening cysteine and the closing phenylalanine or tryptophan. A D gene is named only where the DNA matches it firmly. Some rows have no size entry. The others give once, few or many, or a class for an expanded clone.

j_call d_call clone_size v_call cdr3_nt cdr3_aa
TRBJ1-2 NA many TRBV6-5 TGTGCCAGCAGAACTGGAGGGGGTAGAGGCTACACCTTC CASRTGGGRGYTF
TRBJ2-5 TRBD1 many TRBV5-5 TGTGCCAGCAGCGCCGGGACAGGGGGCCGGGAGACCCAGTACTTC CASSAGTGGRETQYF
TRBJ1-5 NA many TRBV20-1 TGCAGTGCGGAGGGGCAGGACCGCAATCAGCCCCAGCATTTT CSAEGQDRNQPQHF
TRBJ2-2 NA few TRBV2 NA CASSEVGVEQYFGPDTGELFF
TRBJ1-3 NA many TRBV9 TGTGCCAGCAGCGTAGGATTGGGAGATGTAAACACCATATATTTT CASSVGLGDVNTIYF
TRBJ2-7 NA NA TRBV28 TGTGCCAGCACCCGACCCTCCTACGAGCAGTACTTC CASTRPSYEQYF
TRBJ2-7 NA NA TRBV10-1 TGCGCCACTCCTGAGGGACAAGGATCCTACGAGCAGTACTTC CATPEGQGSYEQYF
TRBJ2-7 NA many TRBV6-1 TGTGCCAGCAGTGACCTCTACGAGCAGTACTTC CASSDLYEQYF
TRBJ2-2 NA NA TRBV10-3 TGTGCCACCACAAAACAGGGTCTTTTGACCGGGGAGCTGTTTTTT CATTKQGLLTGELFF
TRBJ2-2 TRBD2 once TRBV12-3/TRBV12-4 TGTGCCAGCAGTTTAGGGACTAGCGTGATGATCGGGGAGCTGTTTTTT CASSLGTSVMIGELFF
TRBJ2-7 NA NA TRBV2 TGTGCCAGCAGTGAAGCGCTTCATAGGCGGCCCATTACCTACGAGCAGTACTTC CASSEALHRRPITYEQYF
TRBJ1-2 NA many TRBV6-5 TGTGCCACGACCAGCGACACAGGGATCTATGGCTACACCTTC CATTSDTGIYGYTF
TRBJ1-2 NA once TRBV7-6 TGTGCCAGCAGCCCCTGGGGTGGGGGAGGCTATGGCTACACCTTC CASSPWGGGGYGYTF
TRBJ2-7 TRBD1 many TRBV12-3/TRBV12-4 TGTGCCAGCAGTTGGGGACCGGGACAGAGCTACGAGCAGTACTTC CASSWGPGQSYEQYF
TRBJ2-2 NA NA TRBV28 TGTGCCAGCAGTTTATTCCCGGGAGCGAACACCGGGGAGCTGTTTTTT CASSLFPGANTGELFF
TRBJ2-7 NA many TRBV4-3 TGCGCCAGCAGCCAAGATATAACAGACTACGAGCAGTACTTC CASSQDITDYEQYF
TRBJ2-7 TRBD2 many TRBV5-5 TGTGCCAGCAGCTTGTCACTAGCGGGAGTCGCCTCCTACGAGCAGTACTTC CASSLSLAGVASYEQYF
TRBJ2-7 NA many TRBV11-2 TGTGCCAGCAGCCAATTGACCTACGAGCAGTACTTC CASSQLTYEQYF
TRBJ2-7 TRBD1 few TRBV15 TGTGCCACCAGCTTACCCGGGACAGCGTACGAGCAGTACTTC CATSLPGTAYEQYF
TRBJ1-5 NA many TRBV12-3/TRBV12-4 TGTGCCAGCAGCGAAGACACCGTCAATCAGCCCCAGCATTTT CASSEDTVNQPQHF
TRBJ2-7 TRBD1 many TRBV6-1 TGTGCCAGCAGCGACAGGGGCCGCGCCCGTTACGAGCAGTACTTC CASSDRGRARYEQYF
TRBJ2-2 TRBD2 many TRBV6-1 TGTGCCAGCAGCCAAGGGAGGGCCGGGGAGCTGTTTTTT CASSQGRAGELFF
TRBJ2-2 NA many TRBV6-6 TGTGCCAGCAGTTACTCGCGCAGCACCGGGGAGCTGTTTTTT CASSYSRSTGELFF
TRBJ1-1 NA many TRBV19 TGTGCCAGCAGGGGCAACACTGAAGCTTTCTTT CASRGNTEAFF
TRBJ2-7 NA NA TRBV7-2 TGTGCCAGCAGCTCGAGGGTACCTGGGTACGAGCAGTACTTC CASSSRVPGYEQYF
TRBJ2-2 TRBD2 many TRBV7-3 TGTGCCAGCAGCTCACTAGCGGGAGGGCCGGACACCGGGGAGCTGTTTTTT CASSSLAGGPDTGELFF
TRBJ2-7 TRBD1 NA TRBV28 TGTGCCAGCATTCGACCGGGACAGACCTACGAGCAGTACTTC CASIRPGQTYEQYF
TRBJ2-5 NA many TRBV12-3/TRBV12-4 TGTGCCAGCAGTCATTCACAGGGTTGGGAGACCCAGTACTTC CASSHSQGWETQYF
TRBJ2-5 TRBD1 many TRBV7-9 TGTGCCAGCAGCAGTCGGACAGGGGGTATCGAGACCCAGTACTTC CASSSRTGGIETQYF
TRBJ2-7 NA NA TRBV27 TGTGCCGGCACCGTCGGGGCCTGCGAGCAGTACTTC CAGTVGACEQYF
TRBJ1-2 NA many TRBV6-1 TGTGCCAGCAGAATCACGGAGGAGGGACTCTATGGCTACACCTTC CASRITEEGLYGYTF
TRBJ2-2 NA many TRBV2 TGTGCCAGCAGTGAAGTGAACACCGGGGAGCTGTTTTTT CASSEVNTGELFF
TRBJ2-7 TRBD2 many TRBV11-2 TGTGCCAGCAGCTTAGAGAGCAGCGGGAGGCTGTACGAGCAGTACTTC CASSLESSGRLYEQYF
TRBJ2-7 NA NA TRBV27 TGTGCCAGCAGTCATCAGACAGGCTACGAGCAGTACTTC CASSHQTGYEQYF
TRBJ2-2 NA many TRBV29-1 TGCAGCGTTCGAAGGAACACCGGGGAGCTGTTTTTT CSVRRNTGELFF
TRBJ1-6 TRBD1 few TRBV12-3/TRBV12-4 TGTGCCAGCAGTCTAGGGGACAGAAATTCACCCCTCCACTTT CASSLGDRNSPLHF
TRBJ1-2 NA once TRBV12-5 TGTGCTAGTGGTTTGGGGGGGTGCAGAGTTTATGGCTACACCTTC CASGLGGCRVYGYTF
TRBJ1-5 NA many TRBV19 TGTGCCAGTAGTATTAGGCATGGGCAGACCGTCAATCAGCCCCAGCATTTT CASSIRHGQTVNQPQHF
TRBJ2-7 NA many TRBV28 TGTGCCAGCAGGAACACAGCTTCCTACGAGCAGTACTTC CASRNTASYEQYF
TRBJ1-5 NA many TRBV19 TGTGCCAGTAGTCCGACGAGGGGGGGAGGCCAGCCCCAGCATTTT CASSPTRGGGQPQHF
TRBJ1-5 NA NA TRBV11-2 TGTGCCAGCAGCTTAACTGGACTGCCTTATGGCAATCAGCCCCAGCATTTT CASSLTGLPYGNQPQHF
TRBJ2-4 TRBD2 few TRBV4-2 TGTGCCAGCAGCCAGATTGGACTAGCGGGAGGGCCGGGGGAAAACATTCAGTACTTC CASSQIGLAGGPGENIQYF
TRBJ2-7 NA NA TRBV4-3 TGCGCCAGCAGCCCTTGGCGAGGCTACGAGCAGTACTTC CASSPWRGYEQYF